What follows are 25 T cell receptor beta chains derived from one specimen sequenced in a study of control samples from healthy donors and cancer patients. Using immunoSEQ multiplex PCR, the repertoire was profiled, and TCRdb retains in-frame clones only, with some absent. The sample records under 70,000 clones, about 90% being singletons. Sequences were obtained from PBMCs. The receptors were sampled from a man aged 55 to 70 with head and neck cancer.

This rearrangement joins TRBV6-5 to TRBJ2-7; 11 positions agree with TRBD1. The J segment lost 7 bases and the V segment lost 6 bases, leaving 8 bases of the junction unmatched. Germline V gives CDR1 MNHEY, CDR2 SVGAGI. The CDR3 totals 14 residues. The CDR3, as DNA: TGTGCCAGCAGGACCGGACAGGGGGCAGGTGAGCAGTACTTC. Translating gives CASRTGQGAGEQYF.

CDR3 in DNA: TGTGCCAGCATACCGACAGGGGGCGGCACTGAAGCTTTCTTT. This encodes CASIPTGGGTEAFF. The chain employs TRBV28 and TRBJ1-1, with 10 bases aligning to TRBD1. The CDR3 is 14 amino acids. Germline V CDR1 and CDR2: MDHEN, SYDVKM. V lost 7 bases to trimming and J lost 4 bases; unmatched junction nucleotides: 6.

This clone has just one count. J is TRBJ1-1 and V is TRBV4-2; 7 bases are shared with TRBD1. The trim removed 1 base at V and 7 bases at J, leaving 9 bases unmatched. This CDR3 region has 15 residues. Germline CDR1 is LGHNA and CDR2 is YNFKEQ. The CDR3 DNA reads TGTGCCAGCAGCCAAGGATCCGGACAGGTTTTTGAAGCTTTCTTT. Its translation: CASSQGSGQVFEAFF.

This clone has more than one count but fewer than ten. The chain recombines TRBV27 with TRBJ1-2; D is uncertain. V gave up 3 bases and J gave up 2 bases, with 7 bases separating them. The germline V gene encodes CDR1 MNHEY and CDR2 SMNVEV (reference sequence). The CDR3 extends over 13 amino acids. The CDR3 reads CASSFWPNYGYTF. In DNA, the CDR3 is TGTGCCAGCAGTTTTTGGCCGAACTATGGCTACACCTTC.

V gene TRBV3-1 (or the pseudogene TRBV3-2) combines with J gene TRBJ1-3, with TRBD1 identical over 8 bases. Losses at the gene ends were 4 bases for V and 4 bases for J; bases not matched to a gene: 6. This CDR3 has 15 amino acids. CDR1 is LGHDT and CDR2 is YNNKEL in the germline V gene (reference sequence). The CDR3 region is CASSRQGAGGNTIYF. The CDR3 bases are TGTGCCAGCAGCCGTCAGGGGGCGGGAGGAAACACCATATATTTT.

The rearrangement links TRBV28 to TRBJ1-4; D not resolved. CDR3 length: 14 residues. Germline V gives CDR1 MDHEN, CDR2 SYDVKM. Trimming pared 3 bases from V and 5 bases from J, leaving 10 bases between. The CDR3 protein is CASSLVTLNEKLFF. CDR3 DNA: TGTGCCAGCAGTTTGGTTACACTAAATGAAAAACTGTTTTTT.

This chain links TRBV28 with TRBJ1-2, with no clear D. The CDR3 covers 16 residues. The germline V gene encodes CDR1 MDHEN and CDR2 SYDVKM. The V gene lost 2 bases and the J gene lost 2 bases, with 15 bases spanning the gap. CDR3 region: CASSLPFWARNYGYTF. The CDR3 nucleotides are TGTGCCAGCAGTTTACCCTTCTGGGCGCGCAACTATGGCTACACCTTC.

The chain links TRBV6-5 to TRBJ2-5; maybe TRBD1 (6 bases). The CDR3 consists of 15 residues. The V gene's germline CDR1 is MNHEY and CDR2 SVGAGI. V shed 4 bases and J shed 2 bases, with 14 bases lying between them. The CDR3 region has the DNA TGTGCCAGCAGTTCTAGGGGGAATGGGCAAGAGACCCAGTACTTC. Its translation: CASSSRGNGQETQYF.

The CDR3 loop is CASSEAGGPATQYF. CDR3 DNA sequence: TGTGCCAGCAGCGAAGCGGGGGGGCCCGCTACGCAGTATTTT. The chain is built from TRBV7-2 and TRBJ2-3; the match to TRBD2 covers 10 bases. Germline assignment: CDR1 SGHTA and CDR2 FQGNSA. With 5 bases clipped from V and 8 bases from J, the junction kept 7 bases outside the gene matches. The CDR3 spans 14 residues.

The J gene is TRBJ1-2, the V gene TRBV7-3; 9 bases match TRBD1. The V and J ends lost 5 bases and 4 bases, in that order; junction bases with no gene match: 2. This CDR3 is built from 13 residues. Germline V gene sequence: CDR1 SGHTA, CDR2 FQGTGA. In DNA form, the CDR3 reads TGTGCCAGCAGCCCGGGACAGGGCTATGGCTACACCTTC. Amino acids: CASSPGQGYGYTF.

This sequence joins TRBV5-6 and TRBJ1-6, with unresolved D. Trimming shortened V by 3 bases and J by 3 bases, and 7 bases separated the two germline ends. Germline lookup yields CDR1 SGHDT and CDR2 YYEEEE. The CDR3 runs to 14 residues. CDR3 loop: CASSSIRYNSPLHF. The CDR3 bases are TGTGCCAGCAGCTCTATCCGCTATAATTCACCCCTCCACTTT. Filled out from reference TRBV5-6 and TRBJ1-6, the complete variable domain reads DAGVTQSPTHLIKTRGQQVTLRCSPKSGHDTVSWYQQALGQGPQFIFQYYEEEERQRGNFPDRFSGHQFPNYSSELNVNALLLGDSALYLCASSSIRYNSPLHFGNGTRLTVT.

This chain joins TRBV29-1 and TRBJ2-5; unclear D gene. CDR1 is SQVTM, CDR2 ANQGSEA, per germline. V was trimmed by 4 bases and J by 1 base, leaving 7 bases between them. The CDR3 runs to 12 residues. The CDR3 spells CSVAESQETQYF. The DNA of the CDR3 is TGCAGCGTTGCGGAGTCCCAAGAGACCCAGTACTTC. The whole variable domain, filled in from reference TRBV29-1 and TRBJ2-5, reads SAVISQKPSRDICQRGTSLTIQCQVDSQVTMMFWYRQQPGQSLTLIATANQGSEATYESGFVIDKFPISRPNLTFSTLTVSNMSPEDSSIYLCSVAESQETQYFGPGTRLLVL.

In DNA, the CDR3 is TGTGCCAGCAGTTCACAGGGACGATCACCCCTCCACTTT. It is translated as CASSSQGRSPLHF. This rearrangement joins TRBV27 to TRBJ1-6, with D tentatively TRBD1 (6 bases). CDR1 and CDR2 (germline): MNHEY, SMNVEV (reference sequence). V gave up 4 bases and J gave up 10 bases, with 11 bases separating them. The CDR3 runs 13 residues.

The V gene is TRBV5-1, the J gene TRBJ2-7; 9 bases line up with TRBD1. The V gene's germline CDR1 is SGHRS and CDR2 YFSETQ. The ends lost 2 bases at V and 4 bases at J; junction bases unmatched: 10. The CDR3 covers 16 residues. Here the CDR3 DNA reads TGCGCCAGCAGCTTACGACCGGGACAGGGACAGTACGAGCAGTACTTC. This translates into CASSLRPGQGQYEQYF.

The chain uses TRBV7-9 and TRBJ1-2; 8 nucleotides agree with TRBD1. V trimming: 5 bases; J trimming: 8 bases; junction bases outside the gene matches: 7. This CDR3 comprises 13 residues. The germline CDR1 and CDR2 sequences are SEHNR and FQNEAQ (reference sequence). The CDR3 region is CASSTRQGRGYTF. In DNA, the CDR3 is TGTGCCAGCAGCACACGACAGGGGCGCGGCTACACCTTC.

The table lists this clone with a count of one. This chain uses TRBV28 with TRBJ1-2, with TRBD1 matching 7 bases. The ends lost 6 bases at V and 4 bases at J; junction bases unmatched: 2. Looked up from germline, CDR1 is MDHEN and CDR2 is SYDVKM. The CDR3 totals 12 residues. The CDR3 spells CASSPGGYGYTF. DNA for the CDR3: TGTGCCAGCAGCCCAGGGGGCTATGGCTACACCTTC.

The chain couples TRBV27 to TRBJ1-1; D not certain. The germline V and J ends were trimmed by 0 bases and 1 base, with 9 bases remaining between them. The CDR3 extends over 15 amino acids. CDR1 is MNHEY and CDR2 is SMNVEV in the germline V gene (reference sequence). CDR3 loop: CASSLSPRGNTEAFF. CDR3 nucleotides: TGTGCCAGCAGTTTATCTCCCAGAGGGAACACTGAAGCTTTCTTT.

This clone was seen once. This chain connects TRBV7-9 to TRBJ2-5; D possibly uses TRBD1 or TRBD2 (5 bases each). Germline V gives CDR1 SEHNR, CDR2 FQNEAQ (reference sequence). V gave up 4 bases and J gave up 2 bases, with 11 bases separating them. This CDR3 has 14 residues. This CDR3 is CASSSGTAQETQYF. CDR3 nucleotides: TGTGCCAGCAGCTCCGGGACGGCGCAAGAGACCCAGTACTTC.

This sequence joins TRBV6-5 and TRBJ1-1; no firm D call. Germline V gene sequence: CDR1 MNHEY, CDR2 SVGAGI. CDR3 size: 13 residues. V lost 2 bases, J lost 4 bases, and 8 bases lay in between. Here the CDR3 DNA reads TGTGCCAGCAGTTACGAAGGGAGCACTGAAGCTTTCTTT. This codes for CASSYEGSTEAFF.

V gene TRBV5-5 combines with J gene TRBJ2-7; D uncertain. V gave up 0 bases and J gave up 3 bases, with 13 bases separating them. The CDR3 length is 15 residues. From germline, CDR1 is SGHKS and CDR2 YYEKEE (reference sequence). The CDR3 here is CASSLEAFTGYEQYF. The CDR3 region has the DNA TGTGCCAGCAGCTTGGAGGCCTTCACGGGCTACGAGCAGTACTTC.

The chain has TRBV27 and TRBJ2-1; 9 bases are a match to TRBD1. The length of the CDR3 is 16 residues. CDR1 MNHEY and CDR2 SMNVEV come from the germline V gene (reference sequence). The V segment lost 1 base and the J segment 6 bases; nucleotides outside the gene matches: 7. Written as DNA, the CDR3 is TGTGCCAGCAGTTTATACGGGACAGGGCTGTCCAATGAGCAGTTCTTC. Its protein product is CASSLYGTGLSNEQFF.

On this clone itself: One end of the junction varies from germline; a read error may be responsible. The rearrangement uses TRBV11-3 and TRBJ2-2; D tentatively reads TRBD1 or TRBD2 (5 bases each). CDR1 is SGHNT and CDR2 is YENEEA in the germline V gene. The CDR3 loop spans 14 amino acids. The CDR3, as DNA: TGTGCCAGCGGGCAGGGAAGACGGCACCGGGGAGCTGTTTTT. Translated, it gives CASGQGRRHRGAVF.

The V call is TRBV2, the J call TRBJ2-5; 8 bases are shared with TRBD2. Germline V lookup: CDR1 SNHLY, CDR2 FYNNEI. J lost 4 bases, V lost 4 bases, and 8 bases had no gene match. This CDR3 region has 15 residues. Here the CDR3 DNA reads TGTGCCAGCAGTGTAGCGACTAGCGTCCCAGAGACCCAGTACTTC. Amino acids: CASSVATSVPETQYF.

The chain employs TRBV21-1 and TRBJ2-1. TRBV21-1 is listed as a pseudogene. The CDR3 runs to 17 residues. The DNA of the CDR3 is TGTGCCAGCAGCAAACTTACTCCGTGGATACCCTACAATGAGCAGTTCTTC. Translating gives CASSKLTPWIPYNEQFF.

The rearrangement uses TRBV30 and TRBJ2-7, with no clear D. CDR1 and CDR2 (germline): GTSNPN, SVGIG (reference sequence). The CDR3 is 13 residues long. Trimming left V 2 bases short and J 4 bases short, with 12 bases between. The CDR3 loop reads CAWSPTAAYEQYF. Here the CDR3 DNA reads TGTGCCTGGAGTCCCACGGCGGCATACGAGCAGTACTTC.